A single sample gave rise to the 29 T cell receptor beta chains below, sequenced in a study of blood T cell repertoires in COVID-19. Profiling relied on immunoSEQ multiplex PCR, and the TCRdb table lists in-frame clones only, not all of them. The repertoire holds roughly 160,000 clones, with 70% to 85% as singletons. Sequencing was carried out using PBMCs or T cells enriched from blood (not recorded which). The source is a woman in her sixties or seventies in a cohort exposed to, infected with or recovered from COVID-19 (not recorded which).

V is TRBV5-1 and J is TRBJ1-6; D not resolved. V dropped 1 base and J dropped 10 bases, with 12 bases sitting between them. In germline, CDR1 is SGHRS, CDR2 YFSETQ. The CDR3 is 14 amino acids. The CDR3 sequence: CASSLTGRESPLHF. The CDR3 bases are TGCGCCAGCAGCTTGACGGGAAGAGAGTCACCCCTCCACTTT.

This clone was counted once. This chain joins TRBV6-5 and TRBJ1-4; 8 nucleotides agree with TRBD1. CDR3 length equals 15 residues. Per germline, CDR1 MNHEY and CDR2 SVGAGI. J gave up 2 bases and V 4 bases, and 3 bases lay outside the gene matches. The CDR3 loop reads CASSLRTGTNEKLFF. In DNA, the CDR3 is TGTGCCAGCAGTTTGAGGACAGGGACTAATGAAAAACTGTTTTTT.

This chain connects TRBV9 to TRBJ2-7; a weak D match, TRBD1 (5 bases). The CDR3 loop spans 14 amino acids. Trimming pared 2 bases from V and 1 base from J, leaving 10 bases between. Germline loops: CDR1 SGDLS, CDR2 YYNGEE. The CDR3 region is CASSVSDSSYEQYF. Written as DNA, the CDR3 is TGTGCCAGCAGCGTGAGCGACAGTTCCTACGAGCAGTACTTC.

The V call is TRBV3-1 (or the pseudogene TRBV3-2), the J call TRBJ2-5; 13 positions match TRBD2. Germline CDR1 is LGHDT and CDR2 is YNNKEL (reference sequence). This CDR3 region has 15 residues. V was clipped by 4 bases and J by 5 bases; unmatched bases: 4. The CDR3 loop reads CASSLLAGGRETQYF. CDR3 nucleotides: TGTGCCAGCAGCCTACTAGCGGGAGGGCGGGAGACCCAGTACTTC.

This chain connects TRBV11-2 to TRBJ2-3; possibly TRBD2 for D (5 bases). This CDR3 contains 12 residues. Germline V gene lookup returns CDR1 SGHAT and CDR2 FQNNGV. Trimming stripped 5 bases from V and 6 bases from J, with 9 bases between. CDR3 amino acids: CASSLLGDTQYF. The CDR3 DNA sequence: TGTGCCAGCAGCCTACTAGGGGATACGCAGTATTTT.

The chain uses TRBV18 and TRBJ1-2; 10 bases agree with TRBD1. J lost 8 bases, V lost 6 bases, and 6 bases had no gene match. The CDR3 spans 13 residues. Germline V gene lookup returns CDR1 KGHSH and CDR2 LQKENI. The CDR3 DNA follows: TGTGCCAGCTCCTCTGGACAGGGGGAAGGCTACACCTTC. Protein product: CASSSGQGEGYTF.

The genes are TRBV7-6 and TRBJ2-7; possible D gene TRBD1, 5 bases. The CDR3 totals 13 residues. V was cut by 2 bases and J by 5 bases, with 10 bases left in between. From germline, CDR1 is SGHVS and CDR2 FNYEAQ. DNA of the CDR3: TGTGCCAGCAGCTTAATGCAGGGCGACGAGCAGTACTTC. The encoded protein is CASSLMQGDEQYF. Filled out from reference TRBV7-6 and TRBJ2-7, the complete variable domain reads GAGVSQSPRYKVTKRGQDVALRCDPISGHVSLYWYRQALGQGPEFLTYFNYEAQQDKSGLPNDRFSAERPEGSISTLTIQRTEQRDSAMYRCASSLMQGDEQYFGPGTRLTVT.

V and J are TRBV7-9 and TRBJ2-4; tentatively, D is TRBD1 (5 bases). This CDR3 contains 17 residues. V shed 5 bases and J shed 2 bases, with 19 bases lying between them. CDR1 is SEHNR and CDR2 is FQNEAQ in the germline V gene (reference sequence). CDR3 sequence: CASSLLSGQGTKNIQYF. CDR3 DNA: TGTGCCAGCAGCCTTCTTTCAGGGCAAGGGACCAAAAACATTCAGTACTTC.

This clone appeared a single time. V usage is TRBV27 and J usage is TRBJ1-1, with TRBD1 matching over 8 bases. The CDR3 spans 13 residues. With 4 bases clipped from V and 7 bases from J, the junction kept 5 bases outside the gene matches. Germline assignment: CDR1 MNHEY and CDR2 SMNVEV (reference sequence). The chain's CDR3 is CASSWNRGFEAFF. CDR3 coding DNA: TGTGCCAGCAGTTGGAACAGGGGGTTTGAAGCTTTCTTT.

The rearrangement joins TRBV2 to TRBJ1-4; maybe TRBD1 (6 bases). Trimming shortened V by 3 bases and J by 8 bases, and 10 bases separated the two germline ends. Germline CDR1 and CDR2: SNHLY and FYNNEI. This CDR3 spans 13 amino acids. The CDR3 reads CASSDRGTEKLFF. DNA of the CDR3: TGTGCCAGCAGTGATAGGGGGACGGAAAAACTGTTTTTT. The full variable domain, rest sourced from reference TRBV2 and TRBJ1-4, is EPEVTQTPSHQVTQMGQEVILRCVPISNHLYFYWYRQILGQKVEFLVSFYNNEISEKSEIFDDQFSVERPDGSNFTLKIRSTKLEDSAMYFCASSDRGTEKLFFGSGTQLSVL.

The chain uses TRBV7-3 and TRBJ1-2, with 7 positions matching TRBD1. CDR3 length: 14 amino acids. Trimming took 0 bases from V and 8 from J; bases not matched to a gene: 6. In germline, CDR1 is SGHTA, CDR2 FQGTGA. CDR3 in DNA: TGTGCCAGCAGCTTAACTGGGGACAGAGAGGGCTACACCTTC. Amino acid sequence: CASSLTGDREGYTF. Using reference TRBV7-3 and TRBJ1-2 for the parts outside the CDR3, the full variable domain is GAGVSQTPSNKVTEKGKYVELRCDPISGHTALYWYRQSLGQGPEFLIYFQGTGAADDSGLPNDRFFAVRPEGSVSTLKIQRTERGDSAVYLCASSLTGDREGYTFGSGTRLTVV.

The rearrangement uses TRBV19 and TRBJ1-3; D ambiguous. The germline V gene has CDR1 LNHDA and CDR2 SQIVND (reference sequence). This CDR3 has 13 residues. Trimming left V 6 bases short and J 0 bases short, with 6 bases between. The CDR3 here is CASRPGSGNTIYF. CDR3 DNA: TGTGCCAGTAGACCGGGCTCTGGAAACACCATATATTTT.

The chain links TRBV2 to TRBJ2-3, with TRBD1 matching over 7 bases. In germline, CDR1 is SNHLY, CDR2 FYNNEI. The CDR3 runs 13 residues. Trimming removed 7 bases from V and 1 base from J; junction bases left unmatched: 2. The CDR3 DNA reads as TGTGCCAGCACTAGGGGGCGCACAGATACGCAGTATTTT. Its protein is CASTRGRTDTQYF.

The chain employs TRBV4-3 and TRBJ1-5; a possible D gene is TRBD1 (6 bases). The V end lost 0 bases, the J end lost 3 bases, and 18 bases lay between the germline ends. Germline V gene sequence: CDR1 LGHNA, CDR2 YSLEER. There are 18 residues in the CDR3. The CDR3 reads CASSQDRAGARDNQPQHF. The CDR3, as DNA: TGCGCCAGCAGCCAAGATAGGGCAGGGGCGCGTGACAATCAGCCCCAGCATTTT.

This chain links TRBV5-6 with TRBJ2-7; tentative D call: TRBD2 (5 bases). Germline loops: CDR1 SGHDT, CDR2 YYEEEE. V was pared by 4 bases and J by 6 bases, with 20 bases between. The CDR3 totals 15 residues. The chain's CDR3 is CASSREPASYSEQYF. For the CDR3, the DNA is TGTGCCAGCAGCCGTGAACCTGCTAGCTATAGCGAGCAGTACTTC.

This clone was seen more than once but under ten times. V and J are TRBV7-2 and TRBJ1-1; D uncertain. There are 14 residues in the CDR3. Trimming shortened V by 4 bases and J by 8 bases, and 17 bases separated the two germline ends. Looked up from germline, CDR1 is SGHTA and CDR2 is FQGNSA. The CDR3 loop is CASSYSTGPLEAFF. Written as DNA, the CDR3 is TGTGCCAGCAGCTATTCGACGGGTCCGCTCGAAGCTTTCTTT.

The rearrangement links TRBV7-2 to TRBJ2-7, with 11 positions matching TRBD2. This CDR3 is 15 amino acids long. Losses at the gene ends were 4 bases for V and 0 bases for J; bases not matched to a gene: 2. Per the germline V gene, CDR1 is SGHTA and CDR2 is FQGNSA. The CDR3 DNA sequence: TGTGCCAGCAGCTCAACTAGCGGGAGCTCCTACGAGCAGTACTTC. Residues: CASSSTSGSSYEQYF.

The chain recombines TRBV5-6 with TRBJ2-7; no reliable D call. With 2 bases removed from V and 5 bases from J, the gap between germline ends came to 8 bases. This CDR3 has 12 residues. Germline V gene data show CDR1 as SGHDT and CDR2 as YYEEEE. CDR3 loop: CASSLNTNEQYF. CDR3 sequence (DNA): TGTGCCAGCAGCTTAAACACGAACGAGCAGTACTTC.

This clone is a singleton in its sample. This chain links TRBV6-1 with TRBJ2-6, with unresolved D. Per the germline V gene, CDR1 is MNHNS and CDR2 is SASEGT. With 1 base removed from V and 1 base from J, the gap between germline ends came to 5 bases. The CDR3 is 15 residues long. In DNA form, the CDR3 reads TGTGCCAGCAGTGAAGGAGGTTCTGGGGCCAACGTCCTGACTTTC. It is translated as CASSEGGSGANVLTF.

The V gene is TRBV15, the J gene TRBJ1-2; TRBD1 aligns across 8 bases. CDR3 size: 13 residues. Germline-derived CDR1 and CDR2 are LNHNV and YYDKDF (reference sequence). The ends lost 5 bases at V and 4 bases at J; junction bases unmatched: 3. The CDR3 spells CATSDGQGYGYTF. CDR3 bases: TGTGCCACCAGCGATGGACAGGGCTATGGCTACACCTTC.

For this clone: The same CDR3 also results from other DNA sequences found in this sample. The V and J genes are TRBV28 and TRBJ2-2, with 8 bases that match TRBD2. Per germline, CDR1 MDHEN and CDR2 SYDVKM. There are 15 residues in the CDR3. Trimming took 5 bases from V and 5 from J; bases not matched to a gene: 7. The CDR3 spells CASSQSGRRTGELFF. As DNA, the CDR3 is TGTGCCAGCAGTCAGAGCGGGAGACGTACCGGGGAGCTGTTTTTT.

The rearrangement links TRBV10-3 to TRBJ2-7; 9 nucleotides align to TRBD2. Unmatched junction bases numbered 3, after V lost 2 bases and J lost 4 bases. The CDR3 is made up of 14 amino acids. Germline V gene lookup returns CDR1 ENHRY and CDR2 SYGVKD. CDR3 DNA sequence: TGTGCCATCAGTGAGGGACTAGCGATGTACGAGCAGTACTTC. It specifies CAISEGLAMYEQYF.

This chain connects TRBV4-1 to TRBJ2-2; TRBD1 might be the D (5 bases). Trimming removed 0 bases from V and 0 bases from J, with 14 bases in between. Germline CDR1 and CDR2: MGHRA and YSYEKL. The CDR3 totals 18 residues. The CDR3 region is CASSQDWEGASNTGELFF. The CDR3 DNA sequence: TGCGCCAGCAGCCAAGATTGGGAAGGGGCTTCGAACACCGGGGAGCTGTTTTTT.

This sequence joins TRBV4-2 and TRBJ1-4; 8 bases align to TRBD1. This CDR3 is built from 15 residues. The germline gives CDR1 LGHNA, CDR2 YNFKEQ. With 5 bases clipped from V and 3 bases from J, the junction kept 5 bases outside the gene matches. CDR3 loop: CASSNRQGPNEKLFF. For the CDR3, the DNA is TGTGCCAGCAGCAACCGACAGGGGCCTAATGAAAAACTGTTTTTT.

V usage is TRBV19 and J usage is TRBJ1-2; 9 bases fit TRBD1. J lost 4 bases, V lost 6 bases, and 12 bases had no gene match. CDR3 size: 16 residues. Germline CDR1 and CDR2: LNHDA and SQIVND (reference sequence). This CDR3 is CASRRQGESHIYGYTF. As DNA, the CDR3 is TGTGCCAGTAGAAGACAGGGGGAATCCCATATCTATGGCTACACCTTC.

V and J are TRBV18 and TRBJ1-1, with D unresolved. The CDR3 length is 13 residues. The V gene lost 1 base and the J gene lost 1 base, with 4 bases spanning the gap. Germline CDR1 KGHSH, CDR2 LQKENI. This chain's CDR3 is CASSPRANTEAFF. DNA of the CDR3: TGTGCCAGCTCACCACGCGCGAACACTGAAGCTTTCTTT.

This rearrangement joins TRBV27 to TRBJ1-2; possibly TRBD1 for D (6 bases). Germline V lookup: CDR1 MNHEY, CDR2 SMNVEV (reference sequence). The CDR3 loop spans 12 amino acids. Trimming shortened V by 6 bases and J by 7 bases, and 12 bases separated the two germline ends. The CDR3 reads CASRPTGSGYTF. The CDR3 DNA follows: TGTGCCAGCAGGCCCACAGGGTCTGGCTACACCTTC.

The V gene is TRBV7-9, the J gene TRBJ1-2; D is perhaps TRBD1 (5 bases). The CDR3 is 15 amino acids. Trimming stripped 0 bases from V and 6 bases from J, with 14 bases between. Germline CDR1 reads SEHNR; CDR2 reads FQNEAQ (reference sequence). The CDR3: CASSLARANLDGYTF. As DNA, the CDR3 is TGTGCCAGCAGCTTAGCCAGGGCCAACCTCGATGGCTACACCTTC.

The rearrangement links TRBV27 to TRBJ1-2, with 9 positions matching TRBD1. Germline CDR1 is MNHEY and CDR2 is SMNVEV (reference sequence). J was trimmed by 3 bases and V by 2 bases; bases with no gene match: 10. The CDR3 extends over 17 amino acids. The CDR3 sequence is CASSLTGQGPAHYGYTF. The CDR3 DNA reads as TGTGCCAGCAGTTTAACAGGACAGGGGCCCGCCCACTATGGCTACACCTTC.